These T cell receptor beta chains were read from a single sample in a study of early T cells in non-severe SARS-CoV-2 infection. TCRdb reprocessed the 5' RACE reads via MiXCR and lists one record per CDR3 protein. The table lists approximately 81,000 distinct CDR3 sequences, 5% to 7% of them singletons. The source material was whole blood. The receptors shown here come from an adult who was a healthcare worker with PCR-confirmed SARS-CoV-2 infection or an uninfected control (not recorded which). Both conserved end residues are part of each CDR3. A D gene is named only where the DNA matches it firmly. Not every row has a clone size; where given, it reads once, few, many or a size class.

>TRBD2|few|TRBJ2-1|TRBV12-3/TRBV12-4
TGTGCCAGCAGTTTAGGACTAGCGGGAGTCGAGCAGTTCTTC
CASSLGLAGVEQFF
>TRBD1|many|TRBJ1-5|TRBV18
TGTGCCAGCTCACCAGACAGGGGATCACAGCCCCAGCATTTT
CASSPDRGSQPQHF
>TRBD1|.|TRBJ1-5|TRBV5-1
TGCGCCAGCAGCTTAGGACAGGGGGGCAATCAGCCCCAGCATTTT
CASSLGQGGNQPQHF
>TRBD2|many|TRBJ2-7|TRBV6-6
TGTGCCAGCAGTTACACCCCAACGGGACTAGCGGGAATAAGATACGAGCAGTACTTC
CASSYTPTGLAGIRYEQYF
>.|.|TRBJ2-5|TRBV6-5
TGTGCCAGCAGTTACGTTCAGGGGGGCCCCGGAGAGACCCAGTACTTC
CASSYVQGGPGETQYF
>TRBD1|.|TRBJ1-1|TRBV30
TGTGCCTGGACCGCGAGGGACAGACACACTGAAGCTTTCTTT
CAWTARDRHTEAFF
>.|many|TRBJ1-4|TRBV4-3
TGCGCCAGCAGCCCCCGGTTTTTCAAGAATGAAAAACTGTTTTTT
CASSPRFFKNEKLFF
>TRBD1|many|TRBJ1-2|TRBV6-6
TGTGCCAGCAGGATTGACAGGGGGAATGGCTACACCTTC
CASRIDRGNGYTF
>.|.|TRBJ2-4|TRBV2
TGTGCCAGCAGTGAAAGGGGGTTAATTCAGTACTTC
CASSERGLIQYF
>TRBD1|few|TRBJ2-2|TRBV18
TGTGCCAGCTGGCCCGGACAGGCAAACACCGGGGAGCTGTTTTTT
CASWPGQANTGELFF
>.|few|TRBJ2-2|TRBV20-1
TGCAGTGCCGGACGGCAGGGGAGCACCGGGGAGCTGTTTTTT
CSAGRQGSTGELFF
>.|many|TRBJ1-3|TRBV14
TGTGCCAGCAGCCAAGATCTGGCGGGGGCTGGAAACACCATATATTTT
CASSQDLAGAGNTIYF
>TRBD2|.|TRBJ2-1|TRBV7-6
TGTGCCAGCAGCTTAGCGATCGCACTAGCGGGGTACAATGAGCAGTTCTTC
CASSLAIALAGYNEQFF
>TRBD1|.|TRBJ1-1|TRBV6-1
TGTGCCAGCAGTGGACAGGGCTTTACTGAAGCTTTCTTT
CASSGQGFTEAFF
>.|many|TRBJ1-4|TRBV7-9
TGTGCCAGCAGACGACCGGGCCCGAATGAAAAACTGTTTTTT
CASRRPGPNEKLFF
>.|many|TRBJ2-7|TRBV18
TGTGCCAGCTCACCAGACTTGGGGGAGCAGTACTTC
CASSPDLGEQYF
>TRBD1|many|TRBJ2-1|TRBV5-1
TGCGCCAGCAGCTGGGGACTGGGACAGGGCGCCTACAATGAGCAGTTCTTC
CASSWGLGQGAYNEQFF
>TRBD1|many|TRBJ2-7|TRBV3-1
TGTGCCAGCAGCCTAACCGGGACAGGGTATGACGAGCAGTACTTC
CASSLTGTGYDEQYF
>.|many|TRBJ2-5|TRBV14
TGTGCCAGCAGCCAAGTACTCCTGCTAGCCGGAGGACGAGAGACCCAGTACTTC
CASSQVLLLAGGRETQYF
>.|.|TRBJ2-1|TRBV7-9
TGTGCCAGCAGCTTCCAGACCACCTACAATGAGCAGTTCTTC
CASSFQTTYNEQFF
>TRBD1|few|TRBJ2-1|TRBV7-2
TGTGCCAGCAGCTTAGACAGGGGGACCTACAATGAGCAGTTCTTC
CASSLDRGTYNEQFF
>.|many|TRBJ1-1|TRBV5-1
TGCGCCAGCAGCTTGGGGGGCATGATTTACGGAGCTTTCTTT
CASSLGGMIYGAFF
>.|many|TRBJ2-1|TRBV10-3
TGTGCCATAGGCAGGGGCACCTACAATGAGCAGTTCTTC
CAIGRGTYNEQFF
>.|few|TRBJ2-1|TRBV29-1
TGTGGGATCGATGAGCAGTTCTTC
CGIDEQFF
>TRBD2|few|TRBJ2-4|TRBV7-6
TGTGCCAGCAGCTTAGAGGGAGGGTCTTGGGCCAAAAACATTCAGTACTTC
CASSLEGGSWAKNIQYF
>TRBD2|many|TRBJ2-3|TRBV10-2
TGCGCCAGCAGTGAGTCGGAACTAGCGGGAACCTTCACAACCTCCCCCCTTACGCAGTATTTT
CASSESELAGTFTTSPLTQYF
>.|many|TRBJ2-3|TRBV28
TGTGCCAGCAGGAAGACGGGGGCAGATACGCAGTATTTT
CASRKTGADTQYF
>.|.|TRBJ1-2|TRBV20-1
TGCAGTGCTTCCACAGGGAATAACTATGGCTACACCTTC
CSASTGNNYGYTF
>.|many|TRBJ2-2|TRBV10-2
TGCGCCAGCAGTTCCGCGGGCAGGGGCGCCGGGGAGCTGTTTTTT
CASSSAGRGAGELFF
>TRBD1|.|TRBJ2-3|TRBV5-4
TGTGCCAGCAGCTTAATGCGACAGGGAACAGATACGCAGTATTTT
CASSLMRQGTDTQYF
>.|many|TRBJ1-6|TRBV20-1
TGCGGGGTTTTATCGGCCAATTCACCCCTCCACTTT
CGVLSANSPLHF
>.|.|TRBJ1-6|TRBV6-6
TGTGCCAGCAGGAATGGACAGCCAGGGGCACCCCTCCACTTT
CASRNGQPGAPLHF
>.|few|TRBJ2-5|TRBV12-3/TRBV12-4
TGTGCCAGCAGTTTAAAGGGGCTAGAGACCCAGTACTTC
CASSLKGLETQYF
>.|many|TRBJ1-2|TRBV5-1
TGCGCCAGCAGCTTGGCCCCAAACTATGGCTACACCTTC
CASSLAPNYGYTF
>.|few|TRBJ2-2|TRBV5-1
TGCGCCAGCAGGACGGAAAGCACCGGGGAGCTGTTTTTT
CASRTESTGELFF
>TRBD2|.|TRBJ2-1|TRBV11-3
TGTGCCAGCAGCTTAGACTCCGGCGGGGGGGAGTATGAGCAGTTCTTC
CASSLDSGGGEYEQFF
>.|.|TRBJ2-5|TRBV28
TGTGCCAGCAGTTTAAACAGGCCAAGGACCCAGTACTTC
CASSLNRPRTQYF
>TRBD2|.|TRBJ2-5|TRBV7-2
TGTGCCAGCAGCTTAAGTGCCCTAGCGGGGGGGGCGAAGACCCAGTACTTC
CASSLSALAGGAKTQYF
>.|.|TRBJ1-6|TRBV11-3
TGTGCCAGCAGCTTACGTGAAGAAAATAATTCACCCCTCCACTTT
CASSLREENNSPLHF
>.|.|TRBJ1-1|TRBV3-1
TGTGCCAGCAGCCAAGACTTACCGGTCACTGAAGCTTTCTTT
CASSQDLPVTEAFF
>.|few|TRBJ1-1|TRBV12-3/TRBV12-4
TGTGCCAGCAGTTTGGGACAACCCACTGAAGCTTTCTTT
CASSLGQPTEAFF
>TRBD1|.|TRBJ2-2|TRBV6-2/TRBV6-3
TGTGCCAGCAGTTACTCGAAACAGGGGGCGAACACCGGGGAGCTGTTTTTT
CASSYSKQGANTGELFF
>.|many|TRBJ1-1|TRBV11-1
TGTGCCAGCAGCTTAGTTCAAACGAACACTGAAGCTTTCTTT
CASSLVQTNTEAFF